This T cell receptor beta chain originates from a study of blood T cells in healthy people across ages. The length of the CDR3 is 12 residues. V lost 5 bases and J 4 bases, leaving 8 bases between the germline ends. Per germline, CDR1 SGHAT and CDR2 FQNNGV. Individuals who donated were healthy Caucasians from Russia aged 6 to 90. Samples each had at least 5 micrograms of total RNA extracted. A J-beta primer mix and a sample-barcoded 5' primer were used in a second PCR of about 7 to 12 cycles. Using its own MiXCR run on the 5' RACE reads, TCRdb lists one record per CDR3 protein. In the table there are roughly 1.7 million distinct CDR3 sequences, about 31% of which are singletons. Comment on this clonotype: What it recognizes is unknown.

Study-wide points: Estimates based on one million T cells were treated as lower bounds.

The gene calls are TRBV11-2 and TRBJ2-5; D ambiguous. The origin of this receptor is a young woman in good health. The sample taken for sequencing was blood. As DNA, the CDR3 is TGTGCCAGCAGCCATATAGCAGAGACCCAGTACTTC. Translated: CASSHIAETQYF.